This T cell receptor (beta chain) comes out of a study of Ad26.COV2.S vaccination and SARS-CoV-2 variants. General study results and limits: Possible underestimation of total T cell responses by the TCR breadth and depth analyses was noted. Breadth of non-spike TCRs did not differ between vaccinees and placebo recipients.

This CDR3 has 12 amino acids. Method: immunoSEQ multiplex PCR; TCRdb's copy keeps in-frame clones and lacks some. Of about 94,000 clones listed, 82% are singletons. In the case of this clone: Its specificity is unknown. The junction departs from germline at one end; a sequencing error may be responsible.

The chain recombines TRBV12-3 or TRBV12-4 with TRBJ2-1; D not resolved. The receptor was isolated from a human donor who had recovered from COVID-19. The sequenced sample was peripheral blood, obtained after recovery from COVID-19. The CDR3 here is CASSPDGVDGIF. The CDR3 nucleotides read TGTGCCAGCAGTCCGGACGGAGTGGATGGGATCTTC.